This entry lists 12 T cell receptor beta chains sequenced from one sample in a study of blood T cell repertoires in COVID-19. Sequenced by immunoSEQ multiplex PCR; TCRdb stores in-frame clones only, minus some. The repertoire has some 200,000 clones, 70% to 85% of them found once; the top ten carry approximately 9.4%. Sequenced: peripheral blood. All receptors come from a woman of 80 years or more with acute or convalescent COVID-19.

The genes are TRBV11-3 and TRBJ2-2; 8 nucleotides align to TRBD2. The CDR3 is 15 amino acids. After removal of 5 bases from V and 1 base from J, the junction contained 3 bases not matched to a gene. Germline V gene sequence: CDR1 SGHNT, CDR2 YENEEA. The CDR3 spells CASSISGVNTGELFF. Here the CDR3 DNA reads TGTGCCAGCAGCATTAGCGGGGTGAACACCGGGGAGCTGTTTTTT.

This clone was seen once. The CDR3 region is CASSLEQGAAYEQYF. Written as DNA, the CDR3 is TGTGCCAGCAGCTTGGAACAGGGAGCGGCCTACGAGCAGTACTTC. The V and J genes are TRBV5-4 and TRBJ2-7; TRBD1 is a possible D gene (6 bases). Trimming took off 0 bases at V and 2 bases at J, with 12 bases between the two ends. CDR3 size: 15 residues. In germline, CDR1 is SGHNT, CDR2 YYREEE (reference sequence).

The chain joins TRBV3-1 (or the pseudogene TRBV3-2) to TRBJ1-6; D is perhaps TRBD1 (5 bases). The CDR3 runs to 14 residues. The V end was cut by 3 bases, the J end by 11 bases, with 14 bases between. Germline V CDR1 and CDR2: LGHDT, YNNKEL (reference sequence). The CDR3 DNA follows: TGTGCCAGCAGCCATTTTGGACACCCGACACCCCTCCACTTT. It yields the protein CASSHFGHPTPLHF.

This clone has only one observation. The genes are TRBV27 and TRBJ1-6; 9 nucleotides line up with TRBD1. The CDR3 sequence is 15 residues long. J lost 10 bases, V lost 4 bases, and 8 bases had no gene match. Looked up from germline, CDR1 is MNHEY and CDR2 is SMNVEV (reference sequence). CDR3 in amino acids: CASSSKTGGGSPLHF. CDR3 in DNA: TGTGCCAGCAGTTCGAAGACAGGGGGAGGCTCACCCCTCCACTTT.

V gene TRBV5-1 combines with J gene TRBJ1-5; D is ambiguous. CDR3 length equals 13 residues. Trimming removed 5 bases from V and 5 bases from J, with 11 bases in between. From germline, CDR1 is SGHRS and CDR2 YFSETQ. The CDR3 bases are TGCGCCAGCAGATTTGGCCAGGATCAGCCCCAGCATTTT. Protein product: CASRFGQDQPQHF.

The chain has TRBV19 and TRBJ1-5; the match to TRBD1 covers 8 bases. V lost 3 bases, J lost 7 bases, and 5 bases stayed unmatched. Germline V gene lookup returns CDR1 LNHDA and CDR2 SQIVND (reference sequence). The CDR3 sequence is 14 residues long. The CDR3 spells CASSIGQGEQPQHF. CDR3 sequence (DNA): TGTGCCAGTAGTATCGGACAGGGCGAACAGCCCCAGCATTTT.

This clone has a single count. The CDR3 sequence: CASSMDREQFF. Written as DNA, the CDR3 is TGTGCCAGTAGTATGGACAGAGAGCAGTTCTTC. The chain employs TRBV19 and TRBJ2-1; tentative D call: TRBD1 (6 bases). Trimming shortened V by 3 bases and J by 10 bases, and 7 bases separated the two germline ends. This CDR3 is built from 11 residues. Germline CDR1 is LNHDA and CDR2 is SQIVND (reference sequence).

The CDR3 region is CASTPGLGHQSRNEQFF. The CDR3 DNA follows: TGTGCCAGCACCCCAGGTTTGGGCCATCAATCCCGCAATGAGCAGTTCTTC. This rearrangement joins TRBV21-1 to TRBJ2-1; TRBD1 is the table's D call, not checked against the DNA. TRBV21-1 has pseudogene status. The CDR3 contains 17 residues.

This rearrangement joins TRBV5-1 to TRBJ1-4; D may be TRBD1 (5 bases). Trimming took 4 bases from V and 4 from J, leaving 8 bases between them. Germline loops: CDR1 SGHRS, CDR2 YFSETQ. The CDR3 contains 13 residues. The CDR3 loop reads CASSLGLNEKLFF. The DNA for the CDR3 is TGCGCCAGCAGCCTGGGACTTAATGAAAAACTGTTTTTT.

The table lists this clone with a count of one. The rearrangement uses TRBV29-1 and TRBJ1-4, with D possibly being TRBD1 (6 bases). CDR1 is SQVTM and CDR2 is ANQGSEA in the germline V gene. The CDR3 covers 14 residues. V gave up 5 bases and J gave up 3 bases, with 13 bases separating them. Here the CDR3 reads CSVLSDSSNEKLFF. The CDR3, as DNA: TGCAGCGTTCTATCGGACAGCTCTAATGAAAAACTGTTTTTT.

The rearrangement joins TRBV4-3 to TRBJ1-4; TRBD1 aligns across 9 bases. With 4 bases clipped from V and 7 bases from J, the junction kept 4 bases outside the gene matches. This CDR3 has 14 residues. Germline V gene sequence: CDR1 LGHNA, CDR2 YSLEER. CDR3 sequence: CASSRGQGFEKLFF. For the CDR3, the DNA is TGCGCCAGCAGCCGCGGACAGGGGTTTGAAAAACTGTTTTTT.

The V call is TRBV18, the J call TRBJ2-7; TRBD1 matches 9 bases. Germline trimming cut 2 bases from V and 7 bases from J; bases unmatched to any gene: 6. Germline CDR1 KGHSH, CDR2 LQKENI. This CDR3 comprises 14 residues. Here the CDR3 DNA reads TGTGCCAGCTCACCAGATACAGGGGGCAGGGAGCAGTACTTC. It translates to CASSPDTGGREQYF.